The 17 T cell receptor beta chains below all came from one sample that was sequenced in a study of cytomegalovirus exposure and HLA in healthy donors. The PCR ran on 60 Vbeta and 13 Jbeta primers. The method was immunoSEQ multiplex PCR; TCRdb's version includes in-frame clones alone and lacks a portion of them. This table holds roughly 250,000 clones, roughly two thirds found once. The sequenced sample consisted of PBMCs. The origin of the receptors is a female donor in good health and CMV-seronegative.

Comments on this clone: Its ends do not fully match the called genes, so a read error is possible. The CDR3: CSSSSDWEVRETQYF. DNA for the CDR3: TGTTCCAGCAGCTCCGATTGGGAGGTTCGGGAGACCCAGTACTTC. The rearrangement links TRBV7-9 to TRBJ2-5, with D possibly being TRBD2 (6 bases). There are 15 residues in the CDR3. CDR1 and CDR2 (germline): SEHNR, FQNEAQ (reference sequence).

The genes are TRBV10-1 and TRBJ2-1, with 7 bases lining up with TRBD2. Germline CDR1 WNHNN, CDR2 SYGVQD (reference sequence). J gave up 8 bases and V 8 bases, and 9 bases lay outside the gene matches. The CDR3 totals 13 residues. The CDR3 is CASGGTSEDEQFF. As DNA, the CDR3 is TGCGCCAGCGGGGGTACTAGCGAGGATGAGCAGTTCTTC.

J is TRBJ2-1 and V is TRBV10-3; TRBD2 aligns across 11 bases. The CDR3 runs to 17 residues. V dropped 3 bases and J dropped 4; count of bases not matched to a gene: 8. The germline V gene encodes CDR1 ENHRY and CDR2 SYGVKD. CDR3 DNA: TGTGCCATCAGTGATACCTCGGGACTAGCGGCGTACAATGAGCAGTTCTTC. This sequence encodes CAISDTSGLAAYNEQFF.

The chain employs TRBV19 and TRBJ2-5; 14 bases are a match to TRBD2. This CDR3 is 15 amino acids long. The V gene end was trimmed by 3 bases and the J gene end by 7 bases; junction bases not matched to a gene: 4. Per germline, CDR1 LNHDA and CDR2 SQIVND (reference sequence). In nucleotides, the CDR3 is TGTGCCAGTAGTATGGCGGGACTAGCGGGAGTGACCCAGTACTTC. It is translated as CASSMAGLAGVTQYF. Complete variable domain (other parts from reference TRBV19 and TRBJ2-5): DGGITQSPKYLFRKEGQNVTLSCEQNLNHDAMYWYRQDPGQGLRLIYYSQIVNDFQKGDIAEGYSVSREKKESFPLTVTSAQKNPTAFYLCASSMAGLAGVTQYFGPGTRLLVL.

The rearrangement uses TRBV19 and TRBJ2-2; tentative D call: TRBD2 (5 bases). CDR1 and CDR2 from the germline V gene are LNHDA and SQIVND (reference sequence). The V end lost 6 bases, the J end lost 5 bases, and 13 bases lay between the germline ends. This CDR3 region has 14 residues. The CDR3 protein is CASRGRTGTGELFF. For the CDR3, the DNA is TGTGCCAGTAGAGGGCGGACGGGGACCGGGGAGCTGTTTTTT.

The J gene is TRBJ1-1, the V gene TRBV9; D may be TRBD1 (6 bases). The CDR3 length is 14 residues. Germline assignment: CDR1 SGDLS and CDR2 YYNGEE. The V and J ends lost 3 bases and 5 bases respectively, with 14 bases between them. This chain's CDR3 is CASSAGEVSTEAFF. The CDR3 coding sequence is TGTGCCAGCAGCGCAGGGGAAGTTTCGACTGAAGCTTTCTTT.

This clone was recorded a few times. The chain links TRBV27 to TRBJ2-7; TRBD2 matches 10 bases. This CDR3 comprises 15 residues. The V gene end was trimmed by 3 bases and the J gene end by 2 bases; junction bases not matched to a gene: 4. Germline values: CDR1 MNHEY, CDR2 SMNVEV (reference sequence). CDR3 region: CASSLSSGSTYEQYF. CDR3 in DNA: TGTGCCAGCAGTTTGTCTAGCGGGAGTACCTACGAGCAGTACTTC.

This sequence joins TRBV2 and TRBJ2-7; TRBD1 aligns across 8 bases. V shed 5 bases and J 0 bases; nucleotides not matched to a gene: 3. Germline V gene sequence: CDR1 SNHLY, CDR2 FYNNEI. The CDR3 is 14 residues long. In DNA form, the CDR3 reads TGTGCCAGCAGTAGACAGGGGATCTCCTACGAGCAGTACTTC. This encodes CASSRQGISYEQYF.

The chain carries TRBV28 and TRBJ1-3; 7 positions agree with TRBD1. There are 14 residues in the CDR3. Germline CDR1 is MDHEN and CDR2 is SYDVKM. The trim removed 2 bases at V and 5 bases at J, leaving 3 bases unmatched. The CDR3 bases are TGTGCCAGCAGTTTACCAGGGGGGCGAAACACCATATATTTT. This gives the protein CASSLPGGRNTIYF.

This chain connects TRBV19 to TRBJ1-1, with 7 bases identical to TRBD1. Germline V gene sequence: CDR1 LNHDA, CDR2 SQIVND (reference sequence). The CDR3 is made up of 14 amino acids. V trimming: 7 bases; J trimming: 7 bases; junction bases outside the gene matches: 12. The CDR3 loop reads CASTPGTADDEAFF. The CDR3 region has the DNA TGTGCCAGTACCCCCGGGACAGCAGATGATGAAGCTTTCTTT.

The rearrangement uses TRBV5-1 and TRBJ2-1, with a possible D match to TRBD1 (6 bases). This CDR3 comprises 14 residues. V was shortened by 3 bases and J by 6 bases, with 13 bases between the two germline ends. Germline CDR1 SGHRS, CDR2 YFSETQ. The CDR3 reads CASSSVAGVNEQFF. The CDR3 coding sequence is TGCGCCAGCAGCTCGGTTGCAGGGGTCAATGAGCAGTTCTTC.

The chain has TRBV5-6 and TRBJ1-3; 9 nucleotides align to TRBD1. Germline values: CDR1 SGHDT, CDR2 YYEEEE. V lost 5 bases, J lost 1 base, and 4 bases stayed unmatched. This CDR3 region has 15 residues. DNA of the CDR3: TGTGCCAGCAGAAAACAGGGGGCATCTGGAAACACCATATATTTT. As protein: CASRKQGASGNTIYF.

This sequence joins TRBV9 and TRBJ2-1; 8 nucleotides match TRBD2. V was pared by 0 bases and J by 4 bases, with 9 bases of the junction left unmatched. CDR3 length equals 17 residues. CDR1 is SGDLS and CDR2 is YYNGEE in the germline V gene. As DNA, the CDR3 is TGTGCCAGCAGCGTAGCTCCTACTAGCGGACCATACAATGAGCAGTTCTTC. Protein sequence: CASSVAPTSGPYNEQFF.

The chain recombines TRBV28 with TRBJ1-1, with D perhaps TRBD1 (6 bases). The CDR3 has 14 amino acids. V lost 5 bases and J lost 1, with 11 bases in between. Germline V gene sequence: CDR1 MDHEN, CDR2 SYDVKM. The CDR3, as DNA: TGTGCCAGCAGTACCGGGACACCGAACACTGAAGCTTTCTTT. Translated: CASSTGTPNTEAFF.

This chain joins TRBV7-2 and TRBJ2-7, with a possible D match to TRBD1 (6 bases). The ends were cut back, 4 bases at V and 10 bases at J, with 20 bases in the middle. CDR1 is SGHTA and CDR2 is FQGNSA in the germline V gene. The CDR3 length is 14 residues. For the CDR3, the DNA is TGTGCCAGCAGCTCCCGGGACATCCCCCTAAACCAGTACTTC. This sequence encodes CASSSRDIPLNQYF.

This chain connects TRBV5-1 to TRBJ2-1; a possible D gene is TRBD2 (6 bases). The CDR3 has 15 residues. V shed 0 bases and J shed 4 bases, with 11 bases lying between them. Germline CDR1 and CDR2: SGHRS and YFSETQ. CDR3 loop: CASSLEGGNYNEQFF. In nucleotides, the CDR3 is TGCGCCAGCAGCTTGGAAGGAGGGAATTACAATGAGCAGTTCTTC. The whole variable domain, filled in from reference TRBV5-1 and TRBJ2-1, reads KAGVTQTPRYLIKTRGQQVTLSCSPISGHRSVSWYQQTPGQGLQFLFEYFSETQRNKGNFPGRFSGRQFSNSRSEMNVSTLELGDSALYLCASSLEGGNYNEQFFGPGTRLTVL.

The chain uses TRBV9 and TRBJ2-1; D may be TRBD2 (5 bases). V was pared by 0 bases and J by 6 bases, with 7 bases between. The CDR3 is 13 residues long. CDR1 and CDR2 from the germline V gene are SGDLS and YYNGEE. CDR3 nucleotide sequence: TGTGCCAGCAGCGTAGGAGGGAGCAATGAGCAGTTCTTC. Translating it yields CASSVGGSNEQFF.